A single sample is the source of the 32 T cell receptor beta chains below, sequenced in a study of identical twins. TCRdb passed the 5' RACE reads through MiXCR, listing each CDR3 protein once. This sample yields 1,800,000 or so distinct CDR3 sequences, of which about 31% are seen a single time; around 0.3% belongs to the top ten. Sequences were obtained from cord blood. The receptor set was obtained from a newborn girl in good health.

V gene TRBV30 combines with J gene TRBJ1-6, with 8 bases identical to TRBD1. CDR1 and CDR2 from the germline V gene are GTSNPN and SVGIG (reference sequence). V shed 7 bases and J 10 bases; nucleotides not matched to a gene: 6. The CDR3 length is 12 residues. CDR3: CASDRESSPLHF. DNA for the CDR3: TGTGCCTCGGACAGGGAAAGCTCACCCCTCCACTTT.

This clonotype has only a few counts. This chain joins TRBV28 and TRBJ2-6; D perhaps matches TRBD1 (5 bases). Germline CDR1 and CDR2: MDHEN and SYDVKM. The length of the CDR3 is 20 residues. Trimming removed 5 bases from V and 0 bases from J, with 23 bases in between. This CDR3 reads CASSTVKRKERGSGANVLTF. The CDR3 coding sequence is TGTGCCAGCAGTACCGTCAAGAGAAAAGAAAGGGGCTCTGGGGCCAACGTCCTGACTTTC.

This clonotype is a singleton in its sample. Germline is not matched at one junction end, which may reflect a read error. The chain employs TRBV11-1 and TRBJ2-5; D not certain. This CDR3 has 14 residues. Germline values: CDR1 SGHAT, CDR2 FQDESV (reference sequence). CDR3 in amino acids: CTSSLVWSANEQYF. The DNA of the CDR3 is TGTACCAGCAGCTTAGTGTGGTCCGCAAATGAGCAGTACTTC.

The V call is TRBV28, the J call TRBJ1-2; D unresolved. The ends were cut back, 4 bases at V and 6 bases at J, with 9 bases in the middle. The CDR3 extends over 12 amino acids. Germline V lookup: CDR1 MDHEN, CDR2 SYDVKM. The DNA for the CDR3 is TGTGCCAGCAGTTCTGGGGAGAATGGCTACACCTTC. This sequence encodes CASSSGENGYTF.

This clonotype was picked up a small number of times. The V call is TRBV14, the J call TRBJ2-2; a weak D match, TRBD1 (6 bases). CDR1 and CDR2 (germline): SGHDN, FVKESK. Trimming took 0 bases from V and 5 from J, leaving 16 bases between them. The CDR3 extends over 17 amino acids. The DNA of the CDR3 is TGTGCCAGCAGCCAAGATTGGGGGCAGCTGAGGACCGGGGAGCTGTTTTTT. Translated: CASSQDWGQLRTGELFF.

This sequence joins TRBV4-1 and TRBJ2-1, with 14 positions matching TRBD2. CDR1 and CDR2 (germline): MGHRA, YSYEKL. Trimming removed 6 bases from V and 0 bases from J; junction bases left unmatched: 7. This CDR3 region has 18 residues. The DNA for the CDR3 is TGCGCCAGCAGGGAGGGACTAGCGGGGGACCTCTCCTACAATGAGCAGTTCTTC. Amino acid sequence: CASREGLAGDLSYNEQFF.

This clonotype was seen a few times. The chain combines TRBV15 with TRBJ2-7; the match to TRBD1 covers 7 bases. The junction had 9 bases not matched to a gene; V was cut back by 4 bases and J by 3 bases. CDR1 and CDR2 from the germline V gene are LNHNV and YYDKDF (reference sequence). This CDR3 is built from 15 residues. The CDR3 loop is CATSKGSAGGYEQYF. CDR3 DNA sequence: TGTGCCACCAGCAAAGGGAGCGCAGGGGGCTACGAGCAGTACTTC.

This clonotype has just a few counts. The V call is TRBV7-8, the J call TRBJ1-4; D uncertain. With 1 base removed from V and 0 bases from J, the gap between germline ends came to 12 bases. This CDR3 comprises 17 residues. The germline V gene encodes CDR1 SGHVS and CDR2 FQNEAQ. The CDR3 loop reads CASSLGRRGATNEKLFF. The DNA for the CDR3 is TGTGCCAGCAGCTTAGGCAGACGGGGAGCAACTAATGAAAAACTGTTTTTT.

This clonotype occurred a few times. J is TRBJ1-1 and V is TRBV20-1; 9 bases match TRBD1. V dropped 6 bases and J dropped 4; count of bases not matched to a gene: 0. Looked up from germline, CDR1 is DFQATT and CDR2 is SNEGSKA (reference sequence). CDR3 length: 11 amino acids. CDR3 DNA sequence: TGCAGTGCGGGACAGGGCACTGAAGCTTTCTTT. This codes for CSAGQGTEAFF.

This sequence joins TRBV9 and TRBJ1-5; D remains unclear. CDR1 SGDLS and CDR2 YYNGEE come from the germline V gene. The CDR3 runs 15 residues. V was clipped by 0 bases and J by 3 bases, with 10 bases between them. The CDR3 coding sequence is TGTGCCAGCAGCGTAGGTCCACCTTACAATCAGCCCCAGCATTTT. Translating gives CASSVGPPYNQPQHF.

This clonotype was recorded a few times. The rearrangement links TRBV3-1 to TRBJ1-2; 7 bases match TRBD1. Germline CDR1 LGHDT, CDR2 YNNKEL (reference sequence). The CDR3 extends over 13 amino acids. The ends lost 4 bases at V and 7 bases at J; junction bases unmatched: 6. CDR3 DNA sequence: TGTGCCAGCAGCCCCCACAGGGGCGGTGGCTACACCTTC. Its protein is CASSPHRGGGYTF.

This clonotype came up a few times. This rearrangement joins TRBV7-9 to TRBJ2-3, with 8 bases identical to TRBD2. The trim removed 1 base at V and 11 bases at J, leaving 8 bases unmatched. Germline V gives CDR1 SEHNR, CDR2 FQNEAQ (reference sequence). This CDR3 comprises 14 residues. The CDR3 loop reads CASSLGDGRGEQYF. CDR3 DNA sequence: TGTGCCAGCAGCTTAGGGGACGGGAGGGGAGAGCAGTATTTT.

The V and J genes are TRBV12-3 or TRBV12-4 and TRBJ2-3; no reliable D call. V shed 1 base and J shed 11 bases, with 16 bases lying between them. CDR3 length: 14 residues. CDR3 sequence: CASSLGLTTDVQYF. The CDR3, as DNA: TGTGCCAGCAGTTTAGGGCTGACCACAGATGTGCAGTATTTT.

As regards this clonotype: The junction does not match germline at one end; this may be a read error. The J gene is TRBJ2-3, the V gene TRBV6-1; 9 bases line up with TRBD1. The CDR3 runs 15 residues. Per germline, CDR1 MNHNS and CDR2 SASEGT. CDR3 amino acids: CASSARDRATDAQYF. The DNA of the CDR3 is TGTGCCAGCAGTGCCCGGGACAGGGCCACAGATGCGCAGTATTTT.

This clonotype was observed a handful of times. The V gene is TRBV27, the J gene TRBJ2-3, with D possibly TRBD1 on 5 matching bases. This CDR3 is built from 11 residues. Germline CDR1 reads MNHEY; CDR2 reads SMNVEV (reference sequence). The V and J ends lost 8 bases and 8 bases respectively, with 11 bases between them. This CDR3 reads CASVTGLTQYF. In nucleotides, the CDR3 is TGTGCCAGCGTAACAGGCCTTACGCAGTATTTT.

The rearrangement joins TRBV7-9 to TRBJ2-3; 11 positions match TRBD2. CDR3 length equals 15 residues. V shed 1 base and J 6 bases; nucleotides not matched to a gene: 3. The germline V gene encodes CDR1 SEHNR and CDR2 FQNEAQ (reference sequence). CDR3 amino acids: CASSLGVAGGDTQYF. CDR3 sequence (DNA): TGTGCCAGCAGCTTAGGAGTAGCGGGAGGGGATACGCAGTATTTT.

This clonotype was seen a few times. CDR3 region: CASSQDMGLESPLHF. The DNA for the CDR3 is TGTGCCAGCAGCCAAGATATGGGCCTAGAATCACCCCTCCACTTT. The V gene is TRBV14, the J gene TRBJ1-6; D is unclear. V lost 0 bases to trimming and J lost 10 bases, with 13 bases between them. The CDR3 totals 15 residues. Germline values: CDR1 SGHDN, CDR2 FVKESK.

This clonotype was seen a few times. The CDR3 region has the DNA TGTGCCAGCAGCTTAGAGTCTACTAGCGGGGCCTCCTACGAGCAGTACTTC. Translation: CASSLESTSGASYEQYF. V is TRBV11-2 and J is TRBJ2-7; 10 positions agree with TRBD2. Germline V gene lookup returns CDR1 SGHAT and CDR2 FQNNGV. The CDR3 totals 17 residues. The trim removed 0 bases at V and 0 bases at J, leaving 5 bases unmatched.

The chain carries TRBV6-6 and TRBJ1-5; 7 nucleotides match TRBD1. CDR1 is MNHNY, CDR2 SVGAGI, per germline (reference sequence). The junction had 2 bases not matched to a gene; V was cut back by 0 bases and J by 0 bases. The CDR3 consists of 16 residues. The chain's CDR3 is CASSYSTGNSNQPQHF. The CDR3, as DNA: TGTGCCAGCAGTTACTCGACAGGGAATAGCAATCAGCCCCAGCATTTT.

With regard to this clonotype: Its ends do not fully match the called genes, so a read error is possible. This sequence joins TRBV27 and TRBJ2-3, with a possible D match to TRBD2 (7 bases). Germline-derived CDR1 and CDR2 are MNHEY and SMNVEV (reference sequence). The CDR3 covers 15 residues. The DNA of the CDR3 is TGTGCCGGCAGTTGGAGGGGGGGCGCGTCAGATACGCAGTATTTT. Translating gives CAGSWRGGASDTQYF.

The chain links TRBV20-1 to TRBJ2-5, with TRBD2 matching 14 bases. Gene TRBJ2-7 matches the end of the DNA better, so the J call may be wrong. Germline lookup yields CDR1 DFQATT and CDR2 SNEGSKA (reference sequence). The CDR3 loop spans 15 amino acids. The CDR3 protein is CSARGTSGSVYEQYF. The CDR3 nucleotides are TGCAGTGCTAGGGGGACTAGCGGGAGTGTATACGAGCAGTACTTC.

The V and J genes are TRBV5-1 and TRBJ1-6, with TRBD1 identical over 7 bases. The CDR3 runs 14 residues. Germline V gene lookup returns CDR1 SGHRS and CDR2 YFSETQ. Germline trimming cut 0 bases from V and 9 bases from J; bases unmatched to any gene: 3. CDR3 nucleotide sequence: TGCGCCAGCAGCTTGGGGGACAGCTTTTCACCCCTCCACTTT. It codes for CASSLGDSFSPLHF.

With regard to this clonotype: A much larger clone differs by one base, so this may be a read error. CDR3 sequence: CASSFSNGQYF. Here the CDR3 DNA reads TGTGCCAGCAGTTTCTCCAACGGGCAGTACTTC. The gene calls are TRBV12-3 or TRBV12-4 and TRBJ2-4; no firm D call. This CDR3 region has 11 residues. The V end was cut by 3 bases, the J end by 13 bases, with 10 bases between.

The table lists this clonotype with a few counts. J is TRBJ2-1 and V is TRBV5-6; 7 bases are shared with TRBD2. Germline V CDR1 and CDR2: SGHDT, YYEEEE. The CDR3 extends over 13 amino acids. Germline trimming cut 2 bases from V and 15 bases from J; bases unmatched to any gene: 11. The CDR3: CASSLNTGTILFF. For the CDR3, the DNA is TGTGCCAGCAGCTTAAATACCGGGACTATCCTGTTCTTC.

The chain carries TRBV10-3 and TRBJ1-6; D is unresolved. Germline CDR1 is ENHRY and CDR2 is SYGVKD. The CDR3 covers 17 residues. The germline V and J ends were trimmed by 3 bases and 8 bases, with 20 bases remaining between them. CDR3 sequence: CAISDTARSGVDSPLHF. The CDR3 DNA reads as TGTGCCATCAGTGATACGGCGCGGTCTGGTGTCGATTCACCCCTCCACTTT.

Points on this clonotype: A read error may be the cause here, since a much bigger clone is one base away. The DNA of the CDR3 is TGTGCCAGCAGTTTAGAGACCCTGACTACGAGTCAAGAGACCCAGTTCTTC. Translating gives CASSLETLTTSQETQFF. The rearrangement links TRBV12-3 or TRBV12-4 to TRBJ2-5, with a tentative D call TRBD2 (5 bases). TRBJ2-1 matches the DNA end more closely, so the J call is doubtful. The CDR3 is 17 amino acids.

This chain joins TRBV14 and TRBJ2-1; the D gene could be TRBD1 or TRBD2 (6 bases each). CDR3 length equals 16 residues. Germline V gene sequence: CDR1 SGHDN, CDR2 FVKESK. V was pared by 3 bases and J by 4 bases, with 16 bases between. DNA for the CDR3: TGTGCCAGCAGCCAGTTCCGAGGGGGGAATTACAATGAGCAGTTCTTC. Translating gives CASSQFRGGNYNEQFF. The entire variable domain, with the rest obtained from reference TRBV14 and TRBJ2-1, is as follows: EAGVTQFPSHSVIEKGQTVTLRCDPISGHDNLYWYRRVMGKEIKFLLHFVKESKQDESGMPNNRFLAERTGGTYSTLKVQPAELEDSGVYFCASSQFRGGNYNEQFFGPGTRLTVL.

A few counts support this clonotype. The CDR3 DNA sequence: TGTGCCAGCAGCCGGGACTACCTCGCGGGACTAGAAGGCTACGAGCAGTACTTC. Its protein is CASSRDYLAGLEGYEQYF. The chain couples TRBV4-2 to TRBJ2-7; 8 bases are shared with TRBD2. J gave up 3 bases and V 4 bases, and 17 bases lay outside the gene matches. Germline CDR1 reads LGHNA; CDR2 reads YNFKEQ. CDR3 size: 18 residues.

This clonotype has a handful of counts. The rearrangement links TRBV9 to TRBJ2-1; 7 bases are shared with TRBD1. This CDR3 has 16 amino acids. Germline CDR1 and CDR2: SGDLS and YYNGEE. V lost 1 base, J lost 5 bases, and 9 bases stayed unmatched. Written as DNA, the CDR3 is TGTGCCAGCAGCGTACCATTGGGGCAGGGGGACAATGAGCAGTTCTTC. Encoded protein: CASSVPLGQGDNEQFF.

The chain carries TRBV9 and TRBJ2-2; 8 bases are shared with TRBD2. The CDR3 loop spans 15 amino acids. V lost 2 bases and J lost 3; bases outside the gene matches: 3. Germline V CDR1 and CDR2: SGDLS, YYNGEE. This chain's CDR3 is CASSVGLADTGELFF. For the CDR3, the DNA is TGTGCCAGCAGCGTTGGACTAGCAGACACCGGGGAGCTGTTTTTT.

This sequence joins TRBV7-9 and TRBJ2-5; D unclear. The V gene's germline CDR1 is SEHNR and CDR2 FQNEAQ (reference sequence). V gave up 8 bases and J gave up 2 bases, with 15 bases separating them. There are 14 residues in the CDR3. In nucleotides, the CDR3 is TGTGCCAGCTTCCCTTCTACAGCACAAGAGACCCAGTACTTC. The encoded protein is CASFPSTAQETQYF.

CDR3 nucleotides: TGCGCCAGCAGCTTCACGACCCCCCGGGACAGCTATGGCTACACCTTC. This translates into CASSFTTPRDSYGYTF. This sequence joins TRBV5-1 and TRBJ1-2; the match to TRBD1 covers 7 bases. Germline loops: CDR1 SGHRS, CDR2 YFSETQ. This CDR3 comprises 16 residues. J lost 4 bases, V lost 2 bases, and 11 bases had no gene match.